This T cell receptor beta chain was obtained from a study of T cells in Graves' hyperthyroidism and ophthalmopathy. Overall study findings and caveats: In validation, the model predicted ophthalmopathy. These predictions came a median approximately six months before onset.

Germline CDR1 SGHAT, CDR2 FQNNGV. The CDR3 loop spans 15 amino acids. V dropped 0 bases and J dropped 8 bases, with 16 bases sitting between them. There are a few counts of this clonotype. Its specificity is unknown. Authors of the study amplified TCR beta CDR3 regions from RNA transcripts. Carried out on the TCR CDR3, a first-round RT-PCR used the HTBI primer set. TCRdb re-called the multiplex PCR reads with MiXCR, one entry per CDR3 protein. The profile shows around 300,000 distinct CDR3 sequences, more than 11% of them singletons. The chain employs TRBV11-2 and TRBJ1-2, with D possibly being TRBD1 (5 bases). The sample taken for sequencing was blood. The clonotype comes from a woman aged 25 to 39 with Graves' hyperthyroidism. This CDR3 reads CASSLDPGGTGGYTF. CDR3 sequence (DNA): TGTGCCAGCAGCTTAGACCCGGGGGGGACTGGCGGCTACACCTTC.